This T cell receptor (beta chain) was identified in a study of blood T cell repertoires in COVID-19. Study-level background: PBMCs, B-cell-depleted T cells, or T cells provided the cDNA or gDNA that made up the material.

Authors' methods: From reference gene primer amplification, estimates of nucleated cell counts were derived. The table came from immunoSEQ multiplex PCR; TCRdb's copy has only in-frame clones and leaves some out. V and J calls and clone size are given by that table; D and trimming were obtained from the DNA. Among tens of thousands of clones, approximately 70% were seen once, and the ten largest hold roughly 10%. The material sequenced was peripheral blood. This TCR came from a woman in her sixties or seventies with acute or convalescent COVID-19.

CDR3 DNA sequence: TGTGCCAGCAGGACAGACTTAACTCAGCCCCAGCATTTT. Translated, it gives CASRTDLTQPQHF. The genes are TRBV6-5 and TRBJ1-5; D may be TRBD1 (5 bases). Germline lookup yields CDR1 MNHEY and CDR2 SVGAGI. The V end was cut by 6 bases, the J end by 6 bases, with 12 bases between. This CDR3 region has 13 residues.